A selection of T cell receptor beta chains follows, all from one sample in a study of T cells after posttransplantation cyclophosphamide. Clones were read by immunoSEQ multiplex PCR, and TCRdb kept only the in-frame ones, dropping some. The sample yields fewer than 55,000 clones, without any singletons. The specimen sequenced was PBMCs. The receptors shown here come from a man aged 40-55 years in good health, CMV-negative, and a related stem cell transplant donor. Each CDR3 is given with its conserved first and last residue. The order of the fields is D gene, V gene, clone size, J gene, CDR3 protein, CDR3 DNA. D genes are given only for firm matches. Size tells how often a clone was seen (once, few, many) or the class of an expanded clone, and some rows leave it out.

D: TRBD1; V: TRBV19; size: many; J: TRBJ1-4; CDR3: CASSVRQGANEKLFF; DNA: TGTGCCAGTAGTGTACGACAGGGGGCAAATGAAAAACTGTTTTTT
D: -; V: TRBV11-3; size: few; J: TRBJ1-6; CDR3: CASSPNHGAPLHF; DNA: TGTGCCAGCAGCCCTAATCACGGGGCACCCCTCCACTTT
D: -; V: TRBV21-1; size: many; J: TRBJ2-2; CDR3: CASSKPASRDTGELFF; DNA: TGTGCCAGCAGCAAACCGGCTAGCAGAGACACCGGGGAGCTGTTTTTT
D: -; V: TRBV19; size: many; J: TRBJ1-5; CDR3: CASSIHNQPQHF; DNA: TGTGCCAGTAGTATCCATAATCAGCCCCAGCATTTT
D: TRBD1; V: TRBV5-1; size: few; J: TRBJ2-3; CDR3: CASSFGGRTGGSSDTQYF; DNA: TGCGCCAGCAGCTTCGGCGGGAGGACAGGGGGGTCTTCAGATACGCAGTATTTT
D: TRBD1; V: TRBV5-4; size: many; J: TRBJ2-2; CDR3: CASSSYGYRTGQINTGELFF; DNA: TGTGCCAGCAGCTCCTATGGGTACCGGACAGGCCAAATTAACACCGGGGAGCTGTTTTTT
D: TRBD2; V: TRBV7-2; size: many; J: TRBJ2-2; CDR3: CASSLIAGADTGELFF; DNA: TGTGCCAGCAGCTTAATCGCGGGAGCGGACACCGGGGAGCTGTTTTTT
D: -; V: TRBV7-3; size: many; J: TRBJ1-1; CDR3: CASSLTFTVVPTEAFF; DNA: TGTGCCAGCAGCTTAACGTTTACAGTTGTACCCACTGAAGCTTTCTTT
D: TRBD1; V: TRBV7-9; size: many; J: TRBJ2-1; CDR3: CASSLKGAPHNEQFF; DNA: TGTGCCAGCAGCTTAAAGGGGGCCCCCCACAATGAGCAGTTCTTC
D: TRBD1; V: TRBV10-3; size: many; J: TRBJ1-2; CDR3: CAISESGQGVAGTF; DNA: TGTGCCATCAGTGAGTCGGGACAGGGCGTCGCGGGGACCTTC
D: TRBD1; V: TRBV6-1; size: many; J: TRBJ1-5; CDR3: CASDRDFWGQPQHF; DNA: TGTGCCAGCGACAGGGACTTTTGGGGTCAGCCCCAGCATTTT
D: -; V: TRBV19; size: many; J: TRBJ1-3; CDR3: CASTPLGHSGNTIYF; DNA: TGTGCCAGTACCCCATTGGGCCACTCTGGAAACACCATATATTTT
D: -; V: TRBV27; size: many; J: TRBJ2-7; CDR3: CASSRGGGYEQYF; DNA: TGTGCCAGCAGCCGGGGAGGGGGTTACGAGCAGTACTTC
D: -; V: TRBV15; size: many; J: TRBJ1-2; CDR3: CATSRDRQGGYTF; DNA: TGTGCCACCAGCAGAGATCGGCAGGGAGGCTACACCTTC
D: -; V: TRBV25-1; size: few; J: TRBJ1-2; CDR3: CASSVGQFASNYGYTF; DNA: TGTGCCAGCAGTGTTGGTCAGTTTGCATCTAACTATGGCTACACCTTC
D: -; V: TRBV7-9; size: many; J: TRBJ1-4; CDR3: CASSLAGDERGGKLFF; DNA: TGTGCCAGCAGCTTAGCGGGGGACGAGCGGGGAGGAAAACTGTTTTTT
D: TRBD2; V: TRBV13; size: many; J: TRBJ2-1; CDR3: CASSLPGLAESSYNEQFF; DNA: TGTGCCAGCAGCTTACCGGGACTAGCGGAAAGCTCCTACAATGAGCAGTTCTTC
D: -; V: TRBV19; size: -; J: TRBJ2-1; CDR3: CASSIFRGKAYNEQFF; DNA: TGTGCCAGTAGTATATTTCGGGGTAAAGCTTACAATGAGCAGTTCTTC
D: TRBD1; V: TRBV5-1; size: many; J: TRBJ2-7; CDR3: CASSLGTGGSYEQYF; DNA: TGCGCCAGCAGCTTGGGAACAGGGGGCAGCTACGAGCAGTACTTC
D: TRBD2; V: TRBV11-2; size: many; J: TRBJ2-7; CDR3: CASSLVRTSLEQYF; DNA: TGTGCCAGCAGCTTAGTGCGGACTAGTCTCGAGCAGTACTTC
D: TRBD1; V: TRBV19; size: few; J: TRBJ2-7; CDR3: CASSLTGTGAEQYF; DNA: TGTGCCAGTAGCCTAACCGGGACAGGGGCCGAGCAGTACTTC